The TCR beta chain under discussion was sequenced for a study of persistence of HIV-infected CD4 T cells (TCRdb year 2020). With respect to the entire study: The median time the participants had spent on suppressive ART was over 7 years. Anti-CD3/anti-CD28 stimulation activated a higher proportion of cells, with a lower memory fraction, than antigen stimulation. The study isolated CMV- and HIV-1 Gag-responding CD4+ T cells from ART-treated individuals to examine antigen-driven clonal expansion of HIV-1-infected cells. In the cross-participant TCR cluster analysis, 8 or 9 participants were included for CMV and six or seven participants were included for Gag. Apart from a couple of participants who underwent leukapheresis at a single time point, peripheral blood samples of up to 180 mL were collected from participants at multiple time points. The clonality of all cells in each sorted population was assessed by TCRbeta sequencing, whereas the clonality of infected cells was assessed by proviral sequencing. General study outcomes and caveats: TCRbeta richness in CMV- and Gag-responding cells was significantly lower than in anti-CD3/anti-CD28-responding cells; CMV-responding cells had higher oligoclonality than CD3/CD28-stimulated and Gag-responding cells. A correlation was observed between TCR oligoclonality and proviral oligoclonality within the same sorted populations. Only a small number of individuals took part in the study, and only a limited range of antigens was tested. Degenerate expanded CDR3beta sequences were enriched in antigen-responding cells, suggesting convergent selection of CD4+ responses to CMV and Gag. Bulk TCR analyses could not be restricted to the rare CMV-responding cells that actually carried HIV-1 proviruses.

TCRbeta repertoires were sequenced from genomic DNA with the immunoSEQ hsTCRB assay version 4 in survey mode. Genomic DNA was diluted to about 9.9 ng/uL, and up to about 1 ug per sample was used for TCRbeta sequencing. On the study's bioinformatics: TCRbeta data were analyzed in ImmunoSeq Analyzer 3.0, with diversity computed on productive nucleotide rearrangements. Lower-bound TCR diversity was estimated with the improved Chao index, and clonality with the Gini coefficient using the Immunarch R package. When different nucleotide rearrangements encoded the same CDR3beta amino acid sequence, each rearrangement was treated as a distinct clonotype. Differential abundance analysis found TCRbeta sequences that were significantly enriched in antigen-responding cells compared with anti-CD3/anti-CD28-activated cells. GLIPH2 grouped TCRs by predicted peptide-MHC specificity, both within each participant and across combined participant data sets. Sourced from immuneACCESS, this table was stored by TCRdb with only in-frame sequences that have V and J called. A share of the clones is absent; for the studies checked, an unresolved V gene accounts for under half, and the remainder has no known explanation. The V and J calls and clone size are taken from that table; D and trimming were inferred from the DNA. Counted in this sample were 40,000 to 55,000 clones; more than 80% of them appeared once. 3% to 3.5% of the sample is taken by the ten largest.

This clone was recorded once. Its specific antigen is unknown. Base qualities are not provided; no much larger clone lies one nucleotide away. The CDR3 runs 12 amino acids, cysteine and phenylalanine included. Only CDR3 DNA remains: 36 bases, in frame from the first base. V is pared back by 2 bases and J by 13 bases, with 9 bases lying between the germline termini. CDR1 and CDR2 are read off the germline V gene as SGHNT and YENEEA. The sample's treatment or condition label is to be understood as: suppressive antiretroviral therapy. Cells were stimulated with anti-CD3/anti-CD28 magnetic beads as a nonspecific positive control representing the CD4+ T cell repertoire. Sorting of responding CD4+ T cells was based on upregulation of both CD40 ligand and CD69. HIV-1-infected adults in whom suppressive ART had been started during chronic infection were enrolled as participants. Plasma HIV-1 RNA had been undetectable (below 50 copies/mL) in participants for at least 4 years. To be included, participants needed a CD4+ T cell count above 400 cells/uL and a positive CMV serology. Before stimulation, PBMCs were isolated using density centrifugation and then depleted of CD8+ T cells. CD8-depleted PBMCs were stimulated for about 18 hours with anti-CD28/CD49d costimulation, CD40-blocking antibody and enfuvirtide to prevent new infections. Cell sorting was performed on a Beckman Coulter MoFlo Legacy or XDP sorter, and dead cells were excluded with propidium iodide. For samples with more than one million cells, genomic DNA was extracted with the QIAamp DNA Mini Kit, and for all other samples the Quick-DNA Microprep Kit was used.

The chain is made from TRBV11-3 and TRBJ1-6, with the identity of the D gene unclear. This clonotype was sampled from an adult woman with HIV who was CMV-seropositive. Sequencing was performed on CD4+ T cells sorted from PBMCs after approximately 19-hour stimulation, taken from a patient who received antiretroviral therapy. Reading the label with the study, this specimen's cell subset or site is: CD40L+CD69+ CD4 T cells responding to anti-CD3/anti-CD28 beads, representing the overall repertoire. CDR3 protein: CASSLKVAPLHF. The bases read TGTGCCAGCAGCTTAAAAGTGGCGCCCCTCCACTTT.